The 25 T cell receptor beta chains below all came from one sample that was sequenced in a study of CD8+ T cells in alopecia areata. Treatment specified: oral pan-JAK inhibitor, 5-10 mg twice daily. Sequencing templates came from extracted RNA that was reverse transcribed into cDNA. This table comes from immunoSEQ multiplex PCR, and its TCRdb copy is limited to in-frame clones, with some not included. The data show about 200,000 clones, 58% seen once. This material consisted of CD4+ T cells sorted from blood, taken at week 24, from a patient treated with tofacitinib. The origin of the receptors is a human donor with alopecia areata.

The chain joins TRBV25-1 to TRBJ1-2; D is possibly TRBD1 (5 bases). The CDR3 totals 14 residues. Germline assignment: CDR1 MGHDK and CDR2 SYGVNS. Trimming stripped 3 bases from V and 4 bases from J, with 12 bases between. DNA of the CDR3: TGTGCCAGCAGTGATGGGACCAGAGCCTATGGCTACACCTTC. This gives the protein CASSDGTRAYGYTF.

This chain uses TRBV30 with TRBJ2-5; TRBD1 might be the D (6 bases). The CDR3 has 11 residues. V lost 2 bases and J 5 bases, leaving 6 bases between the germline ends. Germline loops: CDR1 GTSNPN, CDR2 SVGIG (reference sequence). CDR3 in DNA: TGTGCCTGGAGTACAGGGGAGACCCAGTACTTC. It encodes CAWSTGETQYF.

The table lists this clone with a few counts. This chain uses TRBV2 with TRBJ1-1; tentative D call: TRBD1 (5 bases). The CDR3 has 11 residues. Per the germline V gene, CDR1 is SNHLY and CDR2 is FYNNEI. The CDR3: CTSSGLTEAFF. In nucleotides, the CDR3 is TGTACGTCATCAGGGCTCACTGAAGCTTTCTTT. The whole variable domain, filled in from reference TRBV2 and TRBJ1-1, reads EPEVTQTPSHQVTQMGQEVILRCVPISNHLYFYWYRQILGQKVEFLVSFYNNEISEKSEIFDDQFSVERPDGSNFTLKIRSTKLEDSAMYFCTSSGLTEAFFGQGTRLTVV.

This CDR3 reads CASSPRDRATGELFF. The CDR3 nucleotides read TGTGCCAGTAGTCCCCGGGACAGGGCCACCGGGGAGCTGTTTTTT. The V gene is TRBV19, the J gene TRBJ2-2; 9 positions match TRBD1. The CDR3 sequence is 15 residues long. CDR1 and CDR2 from the germline V gene are LNHDA and SQIVND (reference sequence). Unmatched junction bases numbered 5, after V lost 5 bases and J lost 4 bases.

The CDR3, as DNA: TGTGCCAGCAGCCAAAGAGCCGGGACAGGGGTGCGGGAGCAGTACTTC. Amino acid sequence: CASSQRAGTGVREQYF. The rearrangement links TRBV7-2 to TRBJ2-7; 10 bases agree with TRBD1. Germline-derived CDR1 and CDR2 are SGHTA and FQGNSA. V shed 5 bases and J 7 bases; nucleotides not matched to a gene: 14. The CDR3 loop spans 16 amino acids.

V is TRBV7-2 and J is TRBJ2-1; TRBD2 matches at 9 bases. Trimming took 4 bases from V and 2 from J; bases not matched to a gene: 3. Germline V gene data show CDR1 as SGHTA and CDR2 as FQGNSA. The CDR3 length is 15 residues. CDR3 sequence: CASSSRLAAYNEQFF. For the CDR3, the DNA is TGTGCCAGCAGCTCCCGACTAGCGGCCTACAATGAGCAGTTCTTC.

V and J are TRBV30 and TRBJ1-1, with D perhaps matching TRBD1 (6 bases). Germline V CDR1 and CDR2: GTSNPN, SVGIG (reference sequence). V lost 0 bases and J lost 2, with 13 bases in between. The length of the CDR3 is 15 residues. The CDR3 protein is CAWSVKLGGNTEAFF. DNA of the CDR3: TGTGCCTGGAGTGTAAAACTCGGGGGCAACACTGAAGCTTTCTTT. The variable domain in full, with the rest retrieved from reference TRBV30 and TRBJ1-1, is SQTIHQWPATLVQPVGSPLSLECTVEGTSNPNLYWYRQAAGRGLQLLFYSVGIGQISSEVPQNLSASRPQDRQFILSSKKLLLSDSGFYLCAWSVKLGGNTEAFFGQGTRLTVV.

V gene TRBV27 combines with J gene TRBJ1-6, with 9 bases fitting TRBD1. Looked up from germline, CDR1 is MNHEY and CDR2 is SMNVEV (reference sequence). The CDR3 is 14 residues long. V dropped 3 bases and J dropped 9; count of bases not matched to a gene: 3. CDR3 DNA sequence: TGTGCCAGCAGTTTCGGGACAGGGCTTTCACCCCTCCACTTT. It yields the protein CASSFGTGLSPLHF.

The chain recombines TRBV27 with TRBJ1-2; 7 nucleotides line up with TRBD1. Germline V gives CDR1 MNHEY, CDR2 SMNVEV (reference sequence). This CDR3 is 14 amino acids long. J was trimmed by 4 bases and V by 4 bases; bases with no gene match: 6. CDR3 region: CASSSTGVVYGYTF. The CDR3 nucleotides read TGTGCCAGCAGTTCAACAGGGGTGGTCTATGGCTACACCTTC.

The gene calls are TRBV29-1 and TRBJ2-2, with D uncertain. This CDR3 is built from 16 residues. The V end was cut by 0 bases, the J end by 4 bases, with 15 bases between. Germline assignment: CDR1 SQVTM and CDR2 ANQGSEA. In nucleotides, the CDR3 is TGCAGCGTTGAAGAAAGGGCGGCGATGGGCACCGGGGAGCTGTTTTTT. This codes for CSVEERAAMGTGELFF.

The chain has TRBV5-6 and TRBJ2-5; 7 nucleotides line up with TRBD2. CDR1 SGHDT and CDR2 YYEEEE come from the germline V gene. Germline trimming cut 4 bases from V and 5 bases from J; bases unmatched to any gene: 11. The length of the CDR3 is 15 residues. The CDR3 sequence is CASSPPGGDGETQYF. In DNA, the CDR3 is TGTGCCAGCAGCCCCCCGGGGGGAGATGGGGAGACCCAGTACTTC.

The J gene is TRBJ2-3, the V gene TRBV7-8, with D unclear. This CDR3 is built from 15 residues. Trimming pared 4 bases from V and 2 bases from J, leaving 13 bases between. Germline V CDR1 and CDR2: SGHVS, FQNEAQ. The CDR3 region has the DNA TGTGCCAGCAGCTCCCGCCTGGCAATCACAGATACGCAGTATTTT. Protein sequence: CASSSRLAITDTQYF.

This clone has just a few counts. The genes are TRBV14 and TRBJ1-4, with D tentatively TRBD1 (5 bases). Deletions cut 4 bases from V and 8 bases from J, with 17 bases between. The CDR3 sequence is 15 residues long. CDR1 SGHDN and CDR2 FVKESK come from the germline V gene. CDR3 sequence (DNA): TGTGCCAGCAGCCCGGGGGACCTCCAGCGGGAAAAACTGTTTTTT. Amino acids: CASSPGDLQREKLFF. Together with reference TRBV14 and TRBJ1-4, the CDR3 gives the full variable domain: EAGVTQFPSHSVIEKGQTVTLRCDPISGHDNLYWYRRVMGKEIKFLLHFVKESKQDESGMPNNRFLAERTGGTYSTLKVQPAELEDSGVYFCASSPGDLQREKLFFGSGTQLSVL.

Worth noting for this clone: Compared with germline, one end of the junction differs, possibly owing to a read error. The CDR3 sequence is CSVTIRGRGDF. The DNA of the CDR3 is TGCAGTGTTACAATCCGGGGGCGTGGGGACTTC. This chain links TRBV20-1 with TRBJ2-5; D tentatively reads TRBD1 or TRBD2 (6 bases each). Germline V gene lookup returns CDR1 DFQATT and CDR2 SNEGSKA (reference sequence). This CDR3 contains 11 residues.

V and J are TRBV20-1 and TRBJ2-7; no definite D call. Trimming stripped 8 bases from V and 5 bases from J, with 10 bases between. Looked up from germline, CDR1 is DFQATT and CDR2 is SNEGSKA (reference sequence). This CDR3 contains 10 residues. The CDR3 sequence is CSPRDHEQYF. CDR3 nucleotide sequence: TGCAGTCCCAGAGATCACGAGCAGTACTTC.

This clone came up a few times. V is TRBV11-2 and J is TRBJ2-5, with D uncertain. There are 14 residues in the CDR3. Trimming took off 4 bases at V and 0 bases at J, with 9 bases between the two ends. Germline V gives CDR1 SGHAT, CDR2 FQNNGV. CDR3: CASSSQQNQETQYF. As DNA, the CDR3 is TGTGCCAGCAGCTCTCAGCAAAACCAAGAGACCCAGTACTTC. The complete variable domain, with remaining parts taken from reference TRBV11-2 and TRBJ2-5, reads EAGVAQSPRYKIIEKRQSVAFWCNPISGHATLYWYQQILGQGPKLLIQFQNNGVVDDSQLPKDRFSAERLKGVDSTLKIQPAKLEDSAVYLCASSSQQNQETQYFGPGTRLLVL.

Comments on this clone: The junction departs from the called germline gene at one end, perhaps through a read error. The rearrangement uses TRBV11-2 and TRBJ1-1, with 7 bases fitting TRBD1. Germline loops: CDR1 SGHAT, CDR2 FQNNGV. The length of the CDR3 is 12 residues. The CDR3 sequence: CASSVDRASAFF. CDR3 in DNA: TGTGCCAGCAGCGTAGACAGGGCCTCAGCTTTCTTT.

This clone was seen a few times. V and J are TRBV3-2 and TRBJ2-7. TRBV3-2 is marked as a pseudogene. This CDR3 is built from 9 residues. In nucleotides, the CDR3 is TGTGCCAGCAGGGGTGAGCAGTACTTC. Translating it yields CASRGEQYF.

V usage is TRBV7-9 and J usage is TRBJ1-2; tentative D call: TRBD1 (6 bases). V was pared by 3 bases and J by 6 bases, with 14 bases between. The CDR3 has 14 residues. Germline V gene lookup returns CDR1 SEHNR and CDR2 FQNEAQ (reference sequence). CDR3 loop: CASSLVRGEDGYTF. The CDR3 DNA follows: TGTGCCAGCAGCTTGGTCAGGGGAGAGGATGGCTACACCTTC.

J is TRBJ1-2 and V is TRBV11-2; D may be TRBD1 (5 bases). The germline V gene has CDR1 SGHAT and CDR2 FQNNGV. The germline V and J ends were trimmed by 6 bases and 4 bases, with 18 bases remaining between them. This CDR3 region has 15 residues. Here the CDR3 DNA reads TGTGCCAGCAGTTTCGTCGGGGGTCGAAGCTATGGCTACACCTTC. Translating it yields CASSFVGGRSYGYTF.

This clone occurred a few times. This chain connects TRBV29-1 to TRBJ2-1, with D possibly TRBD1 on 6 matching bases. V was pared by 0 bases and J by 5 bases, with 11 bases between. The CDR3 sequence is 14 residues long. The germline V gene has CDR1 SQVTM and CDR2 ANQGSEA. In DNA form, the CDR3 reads TGCAGCGTTGAAGAAGGGGGTATCGACAATGAGCAGTTCTTC. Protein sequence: CSVEEGGIDNEQFF.

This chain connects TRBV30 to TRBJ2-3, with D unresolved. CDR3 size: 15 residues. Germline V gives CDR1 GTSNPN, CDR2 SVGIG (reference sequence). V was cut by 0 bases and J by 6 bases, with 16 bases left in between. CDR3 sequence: CAWSVVANRRDTQYF. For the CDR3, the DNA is TGTGCCTGGAGTGTGGTTGCCAATCGCAGGGATACGCAGTATTTT.

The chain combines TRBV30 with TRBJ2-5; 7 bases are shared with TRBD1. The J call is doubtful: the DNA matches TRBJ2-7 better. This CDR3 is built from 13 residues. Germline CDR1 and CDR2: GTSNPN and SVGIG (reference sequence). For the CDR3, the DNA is TGTGCCTGGGGGAGTACAGGGGCCTACGAGCAGTACTTC. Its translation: CAWGSTGAYEQYF.

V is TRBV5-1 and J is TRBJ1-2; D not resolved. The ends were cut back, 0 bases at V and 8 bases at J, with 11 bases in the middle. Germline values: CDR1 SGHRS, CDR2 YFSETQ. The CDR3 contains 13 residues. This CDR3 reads CASSLAMGEGYTF. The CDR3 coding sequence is TGCGCCAGCAGCTTGGCCATGGGCGAGGGCTACACCTTC.

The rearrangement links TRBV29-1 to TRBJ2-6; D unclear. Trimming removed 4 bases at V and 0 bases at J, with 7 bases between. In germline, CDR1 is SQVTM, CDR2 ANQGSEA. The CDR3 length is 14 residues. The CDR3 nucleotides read TGCAGCGTTGTCGAAGACTCTGGGGCCAACGTCCTGACTTTC. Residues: CSVVEDSGANVLTF.